This is a list of T cell receptor beta chains from one sample in a study of T cells in Graves' hyperthyroidism and ophthalmopathy. MiXCR, run by TCRdb on the multiplex PCR reads, gives a single entry per CDR3 protein. The sample carries hundreds of thousands of distinct CDR3 sequences, around 15% recorded once. Sequenced sample: blood. The receptor source for this set is a man aged 50 to 59 with Graves' ophthalmopathy. Both conserved end residues are part of each CDR3. The D gene is left open where the match is weak. The size field is filled for only some rows; it gives once, few, many or a size class.

clone size	V gene	D gene	J gene	CDR3 protein	CDR3 DNA
many	TRBV2	TRBD1	TRBJ2-3	CASSEEPGQGTDTQYF	TGTGCCAGCAGTGAAGAACCGGGACAGGGCACAGATACGCAGTATTTT
.	TRBV10-2	TRBD2	TRBJ2-4	CASSEFGSASGQLAKNIQYF	TGCGCCAGCAGTGAATTCGGTTCGGCTAGCGGGCAACTAGCCAAAAACATTCAGTACTTC
.	TRBV29-1	TRBD2	TRBJ2-1	CSVVLGLAGGHEQFF	TGCAGCGTTGTTTTGGGACTAGCGGGAGGTCATGAGCAGTTCTTC
.	TRBV5-6	.	TRBJ2-7	CASSPELLGTGEQYF	TGTGCCAGCAGTCCGGAACTTCTGGGAACGGGCGAGCAGTACTTC
many	TRBV10-1	TRBD2	TRBJ2-3	CASSEASGRRTDTQYF	TGCGCCAGCAGTGAAGCTAGCGGGAGGCGCACAGATACGCAGTATTTT
many	TRBV5-1	TRBD1	TRBJ2-3	CASSPGTDSTDTQYF	TGCGCCAGCAGCCCCGGGACAGATAGCACAGATACGCAGTATTTT
few	TRBV19	.	TRBJ1-3	CATKEGFDSGNTIYF	TGTGCCACTAAAGAGGGGTTCGACTCTGGAAACACCATATATTTT
many	TRBV28	.	TRBJ1-4	CASSLSRGAEKLFF	TGTGCCAGCAGTTTATCCAGGGGTGCTGAAAAACTGTTTTTT
few	TRBV30	.	TRBJ1-6	CAWSVAVHRANSPLHF	TGTGCCTGGAGTGTGGCAGTGCACAGGGCCAATTCACCCCTCCACTTT
many	TRBV20-1	.	TRBJ2-7	CSAIAPDTYEQYF	TGCAGTGCGATCGCTCCGGATACTTACGAGCAGTACTTC
.	TRBV19	.	TRBJ2-1	CASSMGPYNEQFF	TGTGCCAGTAGTATGGGACCATACAATGAGCAGTTCTTC
many	TRBV5-1	.	TRBJ2-7	CASRPQAATSYEQYF	TGCGCCAGCAGGCCGCAGGCCGCCACATCCTACGAGCAGTACTTC
many	TRBV6-1	TRBD2	TRBJ2-7	CASNEPGLAVYEQYF	TGTGCCAGCAACGAGCCGGGACTAGCGGTATACGAGCAGTACTTC
many	TRBV29-1	.	TRBJ2-7	CSVEDHGSYEQYF	TGCAGCGTTGAAGATCATGGGTCCTACGAGCAGTACTTC
.	TRBV19	TRBD2	TRBJ2-1	CASNVLAGHNEQFF	TGTGCCAGTAATGTACTAGCGGGTCACAATGAGCAGTTCTTC
many	TRBV29-1	TRBD1	TRBJ1-2	CSVMDRGIDGYTF	TGCAGCGTTATGGACAGGGGGATCGATGGCTACACCTTC
many	TRBV5-1	.	TRBJ2-3	CASSSGTQGNTQYF	TGCGCCAGCAGCTCCGGGACCCAGGGTAATACGCAGTATTTT
many	TRBV7-3	.	TRBJ1-1	CASSNKWGTEAFF	TGTGCCAGCAGCAATAAATGGGGCACTGAAGCTTTCTTT
few	TRBV5-1	.	TRBJ2-5	CASSLRIRQAQETQYF	TGCGCCAGCAGCTTGAGAATCCGGCAGGCACAAGAGACCCAGTACTTC
few	TRBV12-3/TRBV12-4	TRBD2	TRBJ2-3	CASSTGHGREAVDTQYF	TGTGCCAGCAGTACAGGTCATGGGCGGGAGGCGGTAGATACGCAGTATTTT
.	TRBV6-2/TRBV6-3	TRBD2	TRBJ2-7	CASSYSLSVPGLAGPTSYEQYF	TGTGCCAGCAGTTACTCTTTGTCAGTCCCGGGACTAGCGGGACCGACCTCCTACGAGCAGTACTTC
many	TRBV20-1	TRBD1	TRBJ2-7	CSASDRAYEQYF	TGCAGTGCTAGTGACAGGGCATACGAGCAGTACTTC
few	TRBV9	TRBD2	TRBJ2-3	CASSVGALAGGNSRDRTDTQYF	TGTGCCAGCAGCGTGGGAGCTCTAGCGGGAGGAAATTCTAGAGACCGCACAGATACGCAGTATTTT
.	TRBV19	.	TRBJ2-4	CASRAGQAKNIQYF	TGTGCCAGTAGGGCAGGGCAGGCCAAAAACATTCAGTACTTC
.	TRBV28	.	TRBJ1-5	CASLEVDGTYSNQPQHF	TGTGCCAGCCTGGAAGTGGACGGGACCTATAGCAATCAGCCCCAGCATTTT
few	TRBV4-2	TRBD2	TRBJ2-6	CASSQVLGREGLSGANVLTF	TGTGCCAGCAGCCAAGTTTTGGGACGGGAGGGCCTTTCCGGGGCCAACGTCCTGACTTTC
.	TRBV5-8	TRBD1	TRBJ1-2	CASSIRQGAYYGYTF	TGTGCCAGCAGCATAAGACAGGGGGCCTACTATGGCTACACCTTC
many	TRBV20-1	TRBD2	TRBJ2-3	CSARADFSSGSADTQYF	TGCAGTGCTAGAGCGGACTTTTCTAGCGGGAGTGCAGATACGCAGTATTTT
few	TRBV19	.	TRBJ2-5	CASSIVGAQETQYF	TGTGCCAGTAGTATAGTCGGGGCCCAAGAGACCCAGTACTTC
.	TRBV5-1	TRBD2	TRBJ2-5	CASSLEWTSGQETQYF	TGCGCCAGCAGCTTGGAATGGACTAGCGGTCAAGAGACCCAGTACTTC
few	TRBV19	TRBD1	TRBJ2-1	CASRGTGPNNEQFF	TGTGCCAGTAGGGGGACAGGGCCCAACAATGAGCAGTTCTTC
once	TRBV20-1	.	TRBJ2-1	CSARVYIGYNEQFF	TGCAGTGCTAGAGTTTATATTGGCTACAATGAGCAGTTCTTC
many	TRBV18	.	TRBJ2-3	CASSPSGILDTQYF	TGTGCCAGCTCACCTTCAGGGATCCTCGATACGCAGTATTTT
few	TRBV9	TRBD2	TRBJ2-3	CASSAGLAGDTDTQYF	TGTGCCAGCAGCGCTGGACTAGCGGGGGACACAGATACGCAGTATTTT
many	TRBV29-1	.	TRBJ1-2	CSVDSGSHYGYTF	TGCAGCGTTGATTCTGGCAGTCACTATGGCTACACCTTC
.	TRBV5-6	TRBD2	TRBJ2-2	CASSSGLAGTNTGELFF	TGTGCCAGCAGTTCGGGACTAGCGGGAACAAACACCGGGGAGCTGTTTTTT
.	TRBV4-1	TRBD2	TRBJ2-3	CASSLGTSGTGLLGTDTQYF	TGCGCCAGCAGCCTCGGGACTAGCGGGACGGGCCTTCTGGGCACAGATACGCAGTATTTT
many	TRBV30	TRBD1	TRBJ2-3	CAWSPTGGADTQYF	TGTGCCTGGAGTCCGACAGGGGGCGCAGATACGCAGTATTTT
.	TRBV6-1	TRBD1	TRBJ2-1	CASSHPGTGYEQFF	TGTGCCAGCAGTCACCCCGGGACAGGATATGAGCAGTTCTTC
many	TRBV11-2	.	TRBJ2-1	CASSGAGDNEQFF	TGTGCCAGTTCTGGGGCCGGGGACAATGAGCAGTTCTTC
many	TRBV27	TRBD1	TRBJ1-5	CASSRDSRNQPQHF	TGTGCCAGCAGCCGGGACAGCCGAAATCAGCCCCAGCATTTT
.	TRBV19	.	TRBJ2-2	CASSMGEPKSNTGELFF	TGTGCCAGTAGTATGGGGGAACCCAAATCGAACACCGGGGAGCTGTTTTTT
many	TRBV28	.	TRBJ2-5	CASSSTHERAQETQYF	TGTGCCAGCAGTTCCACACACGAAAGAGCACAAGAGACCCAGTACTTC
many	TRBV20-1	TRBD2	TRBJ2-7	CSARGGGGYEQYF	TGCAGTGCTCGCGGGGGAGGTGGGTACGAGCAGTACTTC
.	TRBV5-1	.	TRBJ1-1	CASSSTALNTEAFF	TGCGCCAGCAGCTCGACAGCTTTGAACACTGAAGCTTTCTTT
many	TRBV27	.	TRBJ2-1	CASSLVEVGAGNEQFF	TGTGCCAGCAGTTTGGTTGAGGTAGGCGCCGGTAATGAGCAGTTCTTC
many	TRBV30	.	TRBJ2-2	CAWSTDIRDRFSGELFF	TGTGCCTGGAGTACAGACATCCGGGACCGGTTCTCCGGGGAGCTGTTTTTT
many	TRBV27	.	TRBJ2-7	CASSLTVRPYEQYF	TGTGCCAGCAGTTTGACAGTCCGACCCTACGAGCAGTACTTC
many	TRBV18	.	TRBJ2-2	CASSPSQGITGELFF	TGTGCCAGCTCACCATCACAGGGTATCACCGGGGAGCTGTTTTTT
many	TRBV12-5	.	TRBJ1-1	CASGLGWGKDTEAFF	TGTGCTAGTGGTTTGGGGTGGGGAAAGGACACTGAAGCTTTCTTT